This T cell receptor beta chain was profiled in a study of T cell responses to AZD1222 COVID-19 vaccine. As to this clone: No antigen is known for it.

Study results and limitations: It was only after the peak T cell response that any repertoires were sampled. Clonal diversity may have been underestimated in mostly white British donors. Baseline seropositivity characterized only six AZD1222 recipients. Spike-specific TCR depth and breadth grew after two AZD1222 doses.

The CDR3 is 15 residues long. The V gene's germline CDR1 is KGHDR and CDR2 SFDVKD. V shed 7 bases and J 5 bases; nucleotides not matched to a gene: 8. Sequenced by immunoSEQ multiplex PCR; TCRdb stores in-frame clones only, minus some. This sample carries roughly 120,000 clones, around 89% of them seen once, and the ten largest clones take approximately 6.5%. J is TRBJ2-3 and V is TRBV24-1, with 10 bases fitting TRBD2. This receptor was identified in an adult who received the AZD1222 COVID-19 vaccine. The starting material was peripheral blood, obtained 28 days after the second AZD1222 dose. The CDR3 nucleotides read TGTGCCACCAGCGCAGCGGGAGGGCTTGGAGATACGCAGTATTTT. Translating it yields CATSAAGGLGDTQYF.